Described below is a single TCR beta chain sequence and its context. Per the original methods: Quantification of nucleated cells was approximated via reference gene primer amplification. Only in-frame clones appear in the TCRdb table, and some are missing; sequencing was by immunoSEQ multiplex PCR. The D gene and trimming were derived from the DNA, and the V and J assignments and clone size from that table. The sample lists approximately 240,000 clones, around 85% occurring once. The source of the sample is a study of blood T cell repertoires in COVID-19. Study-level background: Samples came from the United States, Italy and Spain, spanning acute and convalescent COVID-19. In each case, the material was cDNA or gDNA derived from T cells, B-cell-depleted T cells, or PBMCs.

Trimming shortened V by 3 bases and J by 4 bases, and 12 bases separated the two germline ends. CDR1 is DFQATT, CDR2 SNEGSKA, per germline (reference sequence). This CDR3 region has 13 residues. The sample taken for sequencing was peripheral blood. The chain employs TRBV20-1 and TRBJ1-2; D is possibly TRBD1 (6 bases). The receptor was isolated from a woman between 35 and 50 years old with active or convalescent COVID-19. CDR3: CSASSGTSYGYTF. CDR3 nucleotides: TGCAGTGCTAGTTCCGGGACAAGCTATGGCTACACCTTC.